Listed below are T cell receptor beta chains from one sample, sequenced in a study of T cell responses to AZD1222 COVID-19 vaccine. Generated by immunoSEQ multiplex PCR, the TCRdb table keeps only in-frame clones and is missing some. In the table there are fewer than 200,000 clones, around 87% of which are singletons. The material sequenced was peripheral blood, taken 28 days after the second AZD1222 dose. These receptors all come from an adult who received the AZD1222 COVID-19 vaccine. Each CDR3 is given with its conserved first and last residue.

j_gene	v_gene	CDR3aa
TRBJ2-7	TRBV7-8	CASSSNLIYEQYF
TRBJ1-2	TRBV28	CASSLGGALNYGYTF
TRBJ2-5	TRBV10-3	CAIKAGAYETQYF
TRBJ2-1	TRBV5-4	CASSPRGGPYNEQFF
TRBJ1-6	TRBV6-5	CASSPPGGKSPLHF
TRBJ2-2	TRBV18	CASSPLQGANTGELFF
TRBJ1-5	TRBV7-9	CASSIGVVGNQPQHF
TRBJ1-1	TRBV27	CASSSTDKKAFF
TRBJ2-3	TRBV5-5	CASRRGGTDTQYF
TRBJ2-6	TRBV27	CASSFARDTGGANVLTF
TRBJ1-5	TRBV11-2	CASSTGQTDQPQHF
TRBJ2-2	TRBV19	CASGYGGKDTGELFF
TRBJ2-3	TRBV19	CASSTSEGRGGSDTQYF
TRBJ1-1	TRBV5-1	CASSLERAGAEAFF
TRBJ2-3	TRBV3-1/TRBV3-2	CASSSNTPYADTQYF
TRBJ1-3	TRBV15	CATSRGGHADSGNTIYF
TRBJ1-2	TRBV4-3	CASSQDTGLDGYTF
TRBJ1-6	TRBV10-1	CASSLDTSHNSPLHF